The following is a T cell receptor beta chain sequence with its context. The data belong to a study of CD8 T cells in Susac syndrome. Trimming removed 8 bases from V and 7 bases from J; junction bases left unmatched: 8. The CDR3 runs 13 residues. RNA in amounts of roughly 0.45 to 1 ug was reverse transcribed with random hexamers. In TCRdb, the immunoSEQ multiplex PCR reads were re-called with MiXCR into one record per CDR3 protein. Here the sample spans around 50,000 distinct CDR3 sequences, roughly 92% being singletons. The rearrangement links TRBV12-3 or TRBV12-4 to TRBJ2-5, with TRBD1 identical over 9 bases. The receptor was derived from a human donor in good health. Sequenced input: CD8+ T cells from PBMCs. CDR3 loop: CASGTGKEGTQYF. The CDR3 DNA reads as TGTGCCAGCGGGACAGGGAAGGAAGGGACCCAGTACTTC.